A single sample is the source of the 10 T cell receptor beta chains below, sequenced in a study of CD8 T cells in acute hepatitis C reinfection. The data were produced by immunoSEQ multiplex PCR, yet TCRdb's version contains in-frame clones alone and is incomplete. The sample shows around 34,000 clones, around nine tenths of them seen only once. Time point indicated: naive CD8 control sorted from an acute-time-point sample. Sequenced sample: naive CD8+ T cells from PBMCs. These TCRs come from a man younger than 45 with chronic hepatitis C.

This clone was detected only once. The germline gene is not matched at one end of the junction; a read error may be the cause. The chain's CDR3 is CASSPTPTGGIYNEQLF. Written as DNA, the CDR3 is TGCGCCAGCAGCCCAACCCCAACTGGCGGGATATACAATGAGCAGCTCTTC. The V call is TRBV4-1, the J call TRBJ2-1, with D tentatively TRBD2 (6 bases). This CDR3 comprises 17 residues. Germline assignment: CDR1 MGHRA and CDR2 YSYEKL.

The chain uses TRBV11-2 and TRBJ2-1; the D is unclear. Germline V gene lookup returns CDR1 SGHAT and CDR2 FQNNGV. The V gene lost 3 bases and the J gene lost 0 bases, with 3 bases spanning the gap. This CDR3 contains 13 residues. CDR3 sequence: CASSFGSYNEQFF. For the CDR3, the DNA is TGTGCCAGCAGCTTCGGCTCCTACAATGAGCAGTTCTTC.

Here the CDR3 DNA reads TGCGCCAGCAGTGAATGGGGGGGTGGTATAGAAGCTTTCTTT. It encodes CASSEWGGGIEAFF. This sequence joins TRBV10-2 and TRBJ1-1, with TRBD1 as a possible D gene (5 bases). Trimming stripped 3 bases from V and 8 bases from J, with 16 bases between. Germline V gives CDR1 WSHSY, CDR2 SAAADI. The CDR3 consists of 14 residues.

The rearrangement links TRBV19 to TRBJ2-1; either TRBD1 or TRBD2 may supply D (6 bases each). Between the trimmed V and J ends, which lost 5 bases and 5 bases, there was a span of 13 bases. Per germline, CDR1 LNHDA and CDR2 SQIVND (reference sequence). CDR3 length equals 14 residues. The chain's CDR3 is CASSFGGQNNEQFF. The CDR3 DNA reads TGTGCCAGTAGTTTCGGGGGCCAAAACAATGAGCAGTTCTTC. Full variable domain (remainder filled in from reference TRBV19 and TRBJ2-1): DGGITQSPKYLFRKEGQNVTLSCEQNLNHDAMYWYRQDPGQGLRLIYYSQIVNDFQKGDIAEGYSVSREKKESFPLTVTSAQKNPTAFYLCASSFGGQNNEQFFGPGTRLTVL.

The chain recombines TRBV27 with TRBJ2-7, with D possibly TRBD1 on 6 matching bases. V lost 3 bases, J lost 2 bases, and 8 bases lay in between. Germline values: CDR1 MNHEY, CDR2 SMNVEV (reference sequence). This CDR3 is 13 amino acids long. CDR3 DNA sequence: TGTGCCAGCAGTTTTCAGGGGCCCTACGAGCAGTACTTC. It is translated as CASSFQGPYEQYF.

The CDR3, as DNA: TGTGCCCACGGGCGGAACATGAACACTGAAGCTTTCTTT. It translates to CAHGRNMNTEAFF. The V and J genes are TRBV6-5 and TRBJ1-1, with no clear D. Between the trimmed V and J ends, which lost 11 bases and 0 bases, there was a span of 13 bases. Germline V gene sequence: CDR1 MNHEY, CDR2 SVGAGI. The CDR3 covers 13 residues.

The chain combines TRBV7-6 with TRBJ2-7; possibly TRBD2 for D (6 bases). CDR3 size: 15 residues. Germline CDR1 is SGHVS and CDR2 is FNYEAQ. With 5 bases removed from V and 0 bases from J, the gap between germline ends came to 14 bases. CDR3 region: CASSRSGSPSYEQYF. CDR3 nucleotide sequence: TGTGCCAGCAGCCGAAGCGGGTCTCCCTCCTACGAGCAGTACTTC.

As DNA, the CDR3 is TGTGCCACCAGCAGATCCCCGGACAGGGGGCGGGATACCTATGGCTACACCTTC. It yields the protein CATSRSPDRGRDTYGYTF. This rearrangement joins TRBV15 to TRBJ1-2; 11 bases fit TRBD1. V dropped 2 bases and J dropped 4; count of bases not matched to a gene: 12. Germline-derived CDR1 and CDR2 are LNHNV and YYDKDF (reference sequence). This CDR3 contains 18 residues. Complete variable domain (other parts from reference TRBV15 and TRBJ1-2): DAMVIQNPRYQVTQFGKPVTLSCSQTLNHNVMYWYQQKSSQAPKLLFHYYDKDFNNEADTPDNFQSRRPNTSFCFLDIRSPGLGDTAMYLCATSRSPDRGRDTYGYTFGSGTRLTVV.

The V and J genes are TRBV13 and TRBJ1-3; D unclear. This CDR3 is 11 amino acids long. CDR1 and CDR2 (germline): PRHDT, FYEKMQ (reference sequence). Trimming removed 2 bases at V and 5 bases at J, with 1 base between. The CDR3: CASSLRNTIYF. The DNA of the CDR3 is TGTGCCAGCAGCTTACGAAACACCATATATTTT.

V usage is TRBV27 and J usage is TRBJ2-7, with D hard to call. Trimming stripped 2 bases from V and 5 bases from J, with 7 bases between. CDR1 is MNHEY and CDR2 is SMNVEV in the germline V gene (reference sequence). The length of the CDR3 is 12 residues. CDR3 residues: CASSLPGNEQYF. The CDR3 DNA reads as TGTGCCAGCAGTTTACCTGGGAACGAGCAGTACTTC.